What follows is one T cell receptor beta chain and its context. This clonotype was seen a few times. Its antigen target is currently unknown. Base-call qualities are not available, and no considerably larger clone is one nucleotide away. This entry comes from a study of CD8 T cells in ankylosing spondylitis (TCRdb year 2017). For the study in its entirety: The study set out to find disease-linked TCR variants by profiling T cell receptor beta repertoires in ankylosing spondylitis patients and healthy donors. In total, the full study cohort was made up of about 99 healthy donors and 20 to 25 ankylosing spondylitis patients. Samples of peripheral blood were taken, and for ankylosing spondylitis patients, synovial fluid was collected as well. Overall study outcomes, separate from this receptor: The disease-linked clones had a CD8+ phenotype and were found at relatively low frequencies in peripheral blood. Significant enrichment of the disease-linked clones was reported in matched synovial fluid samples from ankylosing spondylitis patients. Some of the motif variants had been reported before in the synovial fluid and blood of reactive arthritis patients, a finding that suggests common disease-initiation mechanisms. Blood from ankylosing spondylitis patients appeared to be characterized by a TCR beta motif composed of 7 to 9 highly homologous amino acid variants.

Sequencing instrument: Illumina HiSeq 2500. Quantitative 5'-RACE with molecular barcodes was the method used to prepare the TCR beta libraries. In the original analysis: A new computational method based on a probabilistic model of VDJ rearrangement was used to identify disease-linked TCR variants. The public reads were reanalyzed by TCRdb: fastp trimming at Q25, MiXCR alignment, in-frame beta chains only. Each entry is one CDR3 protein sequence, shown with its most common DNA and genes. It is TCRdb's table, rather than the study itself, that gives the V and J calls and clone size. The sample profile shows 670,000 or so distinct CDR3 sequences; 15% to 20% of them were found once. In total, the top ten clones hold 15% to 20% of the sample. This clonotype was sampled from a male donor with ankylosing spondylitis. The sequenced sample was blood, either unsorted or a sorted T cell fraction (not recorded which).

At the DNA level, the sequence is TGTGCCAGCAGCTCAAACCGGCACTCCACAGATACGCAGTATTTT. Its protein reads: CASSSNRHSTDTQYF. The sequence joins TRBV11-2 to TRBJ2-3; confidence is insufficient to name the D gene. CDR1 and CDR2 are read off the germline V gene as SGHAT and FQNNGV. The germline ends are 13 bases apart after V is trimmed by 4 bases and J by 2 bases. The CDR3 covers 15 residues, taking in both the cysteine and the phenylalanine. Solely the CDR3 DNA is kept, with 45 bases framed from the first base.